Below, 30 T cell receptor beta chains from the same sample are listed, as sequenced in a study of blood T cell repertoires in COVID-19. Sequencing used immunoSEQ multiplex PCR; TCRdb keeps in-frame clones, though not all of them. The data hold 350,000 to 450,000 clones, with 70% to 90% observed a single time. Sample: PBMCs or T cells enriched from blood (not recorded which). These receptors originate from a man aged 40-50 years in a cohort exposed to, infected with or recovered from COVID-19 (not recorded which).

The chain is built from TRBV6-5 and TRBJ1-2; the D is unclear. CDR1 and CDR2 (germline): MNHEY, SVGAGI. V lost 2 bases and J lost 4, with 8 bases in between. The CDR3 is 13 residues long. DNA for the CDR3: TGTGCCAGCAGTTACCTGGCAGGCTATGGCTACACCTTC. It yields the protein CASSYLAGYGYTF.

The V and J genes are TRBV7-2 and TRBJ1-2, with D tentatively TRBD1 (5 bases). Trimming removed 5 bases at V and 8 bases at J, with 15 bases between. Germline V gene data show CDR1 as SGHTA and CDR2 as FQGNSA. The CDR3 totals 13 residues. The CDR3 sequence: CASSPVQGDGYTF. CDR3 DNA sequence: TGTGCCAGCAGCCCAGTGCAGGGCGACGGCTACACCTTC.

The chain joins TRBV4-1 to TRBJ1-4; the D gene is possibly TRBD1 (5 bases). CDR1 MGHRA and CDR2 YSYEKL come from the germline V gene. The CDR3 extends over 15 amino acids. Trimming left V 4 bases short and J 3 bases short, with 12 bases between. CDR3 residues: CASSPGSQSNEKLFF. In DNA form, the CDR3 reads TGCGCCAGCAGCCCAGGGTCCCAATCTAATGAAAAACTGTTTTTT.

This rearrangement joins TRBV2 to TRBJ2-6, with 7 bases fitting TRBD1. Germline V gives CDR1 SNHLY, CDR2 FYNNEI. The CDR3 sequence is 16 residues long. V gave up 8 bases and J gave up 0 bases; unmatched junction bases: 7. The CDR3 DNA sequence: TGTGCCAGCTCAGAGACAGGGAGCTCTGGGGCCAACGTCCTGACTTTC. Translating gives CASSETGSSGANVLTF.

This clone was observed a single time. V is TRBV3-1 (or the pseudogene TRBV3-2) and J is TRBJ2-5; TRBD2 aligns across 12 bases. Germline V gene sequence: CDR1 LGHDT, CDR2 YNNKEL (reference sequence). V trimming: 0 bases; J trimming: 5 bases; junction bases outside the gene matches: 7. The CDR3 has 17 residues. The CDR3 DNA follows: TGTGCCAGCAGCCAAGACCCCCTAGCGGGAGGGCAGGAGACCCAGTACTTC. Translation: CASSQDPLAGGQETQYF.

The J gene is TRBJ2-2, the V gene TRBV27; TRBD1 might be the D (5 bases). V was trimmed by 11 bases and J by 2 bases, leaving 12 bases between them. This CDR3 is 13 amino acids long. Germline V lookup: CDR1 MNHEY, CDR2 SMNVEV (reference sequence). CDR3: CAVKRTNTGELFF. CDR3 bases: TGTGCCGTCAAGAGGACAAACACCGGGGAGCTGTTTTTT.

V usage is TRBV2 and J usage is TRBJ2-1; 10 bases map to TRBD1. This CDR3 comprises 15 residues. J gave up 7 bases and V 6 bases, and 9 bases lay outside the gene matches. CDR1 is SNHLY and CDR2 is FYNNEI in the germline V gene. The CDR3 loop is CASRADRGGGNEQFF. The CDR3 DNA reads as TGTGCCAGCAGAGCGGACAGGGGGGGAGGAAATGAGCAGTTCTTC.

This chain connects TRBV3-1 (or the pseudogene TRBV3-2) to TRBJ2-1, with D maybe TRBD1 (6 bases). CDR1 is LGHDT, CDR2 YNNKEL, per germline (reference sequence). The CDR3 has 15 amino acids. The ends were cut back, 0 bases at V and 3 bases at J, with 9 bases in the middle. CDR3 residues: CASSQEGAGYNEQFF. Written as DNA, the CDR3 is TGTGCCAGCAGCCAAGAGGGGGCGGGCTACAATGAGCAGTTCTTC.

V usage is TRBV4-1 and J usage is TRBJ1-6; a possible D gene is TRBD1 (6 bases). Trimming removed 4 bases from V and 7 bases from J, with 14 bases in between. In germline, CDR1 is MGHRA, CDR2 YSYEKL. The CDR3 has 15 amino acids. CDR3 sequence reads: CASSPRTEPNSPLHF. For the CDR3, the DNA is TGCGCCAGCAGCCCCCGGACAGAGCCAAATTCACCCCTCCACTTT.

This chain links TRBV19 with TRBJ2-4, with a possible D match to TRBD2 (5 bases). V dropped 0 bases and J dropped 0 bases, with 15 bases sitting between them. Germline V gene lookup returns CDR1 LNHDA and CDR2 SQIVND (reference sequence). The CDR3 totals 18 residues. The CDR3 loop is CASSIDSLADIAKNIQYF. In DNA form, the CDR3 reads TGTGCCAGTAGTATAGATTCTCTAGCTGATATAGCCAAAAACATTCAGTACTTC.

The chain combines TRBV19 with TRBJ1-4; no clear D. CDR1 is LNHDA, CDR2 SQIVND, per germline (reference sequence). Trimming removed 10 bases at V and 4 bases at J, with 10 bases between. CDR3 size: 12 residues. This chain's CDR3 is CATTAGNEKLFF. The CDR3 region has the DNA TGTGCCACAACAGCGGGTAATGAAAAACTGTTTTTT. The full variable domain, in which reference TRBV19 and TRBJ1-4 provide the parts outside the CDR3, is DGGITQSPKYLFRKEGQNVTLSCEQNLNHDAMYWYRQDPGQGLRLIYYSQIVNDFQKGDIAEGYSVSREKKESFPLTVTSAQKNPTAFYLCATTAGNEKLFFGSGTQLSVL.

This CDR3 is CASTPLGGNYGYTF. DNA of the CDR3: TGTGCCAGTACCCCATTGGGGGGTAACTATGGCTACACCTTC. This chain joins TRBV19 and TRBJ1-2; D possibly corresponds to TRBD1 (5 bases). Germline CDR1 is LNHDA and CDR2 is SQIVND (reference sequence). The CDR3 extends over 14 amino acids. V lost 7 bases and J lost 1, with 13 bases in between.

This clone has just a few counts. The chain carries TRBV21-1 and TRBJ1-5; the table gives TRBD1 as D, unverified against the DNA. TRBV21-1 is labeled a pseudogene. The CDR3 is made up of 14 amino acids. CDR3 in amino acids: CASSKDISNQPQHF. CDR3 DNA sequence: TGTGCCAGCAGCAAGGACATCTCCAATCAGCCCCAGCATTTT.

The chain joins TRBV6-1 to TRBJ1-1; perhaps TRBD1 as D (5 bases). The length of the CDR3 is 12 residues. The germline V gene has CDR1 MNHNS and CDR2 SASEGT. With 1 base removed from V and 7 bases from J, the gap between germline ends came to 7 bases. CDR3 sequence reads: CASSEGQLEAFF. The CDR3 DNA reads TGTGCCAGCAGTGAAGGACAGCTTGAAGCTTTCTTT.

The CDR3 spells CASSSTGGGTGELFF. The CDR3 DNA follows: TGCGCCAGCAGCTCCACAGGGGGCGGCACCGGGGAGCTGTTTTTT. This chain joins TRBV5-1 and TRBJ2-2, with TRBD1 identical over 9 bases. The J segment lost 4 bases and the V segment lost 3 bases, leaving 4 bases of the junction unmatched. Germline CDR1 is SGHRS and CDR2 is YFSETQ. This CDR3 has 15 residues. Together with reference TRBV5-1 and TRBJ2-2, the CDR3 gives the full variable domain: KAGVTQTPRYLIKTRGQQVTLSCSPISGHRSVSWYQQTPGQGLQFLFEYFSETQRNKGNFPGRFSGRQFSNSRSEMNVSTLELGDSALYLCASSSTGGGTGELFFGEGSRLTVL.

A single count supports this clone. The rearrangement links TRBV27 to TRBJ1-6; D may be TRBD1 (5 bases). Germline V gene lookup returns CDR1 MNHEY and CDR2 SMNVEV (reference sequence). Between the trimmed V and J ends, which lost 8 bases and 0 bases, there was a span of 11 bases. The CDR3 length is 15 residues. The CDR3 here is CASAGTLSYNSPLHF. CDR3 DNA sequence: TGTGCCAGCGCGGGGACCCTCTCCTATAATTCACCCCTCCACTTT.

The V and J genes are TRBV24-1 and TRBJ1-4, with 7 bases aligning to TRBD1. V trimming: 4 bases; J trimming: 3 bases; junction bases outside the gene matches: 4. Germline assignment: CDR1 KGHDR and CDR2 SFDVKD. There are 15 residues in the CDR3. The CDR3 is CATSETQGPNEKLFF. CDR3 in DNA: TGTGCCACCAGTGAGACACAGGGGCCTAATGAAAAACTGTTTTTT.

This clone has a handful of counts. This sequence joins TRBV27 and TRBJ1-1; D perhaps matches TRBD1 (6 bases). Germline lookup yields CDR1 MNHEY and CDR2 SMNVEV (reference sequence). This CDR3 has 14 amino acids. V lost 5 bases and J 6 bases, leaving 16 bases between the germline ends. The CDR3 DNA is TGTGCCAGCAGTCCTCACAGGGAGTGGTCTGAAGCTTTCTTT. Amino acids: CASSPHREWSEAFF.

The chain joins TRBV19 to TRBJ2-1; 8 bases are a match to TRBD1. V lost 4 bases, J lost 4 bases, and 3 bases stayed unmatched. Germline lookup yields CDR1 LNHDA and CDR2 SQIVND (reference sequence). The CDR3 sequence is 14 residues long. The CDR3 reads CASSRTGSYNEQFF. The CDR3 region has the DNA TGTGCCAGTAGTAGGACAGGGTCGTACAATGAGCAGTTCTTC.

The V gene is TRBV2, the J gene TRBJ2-3; 8 bases are shared with TRBD2. From germline, CDR1 is SNHLY and CDR2 FYNNEI. V gave up 10 bases and J gave up 3 bases; unmatched junction bases: 9. The CDR3 is 14 amino acids. The CDR3 protein is CATSTTSETDTQYF. CDR3 sequence (DNA): TGTGCCACTTCGACGACTAGCGAGACAGATACGCAGTATTTT.

The gene calls are TRBV23-1 and TRBJ2-2; the match to TRBD2 covers 11 bases. TRBV23-1 is given ORF status, its function remaining uncertain. J lost 4 bases, V lost 3 bases, and 7 bases had no gene match. The CDR3 spans 17 residues. The CDR3 DNA sequence: TGCGCCAGCAGTCAGACCACTAGCGGGGGATTCACCGGGGAGCTGTTTTTT. Its translation: CASSQTTSGGFTGELFF.

The rearrangement uses TRBV7-6 and TRBJ2-5; 10 positions match TRBD2. Germline V CDR1 and CDR2: SGHVS, FNYEAQ. This CDR3 is 15 amino acids long. V dropped 2 bases and J dropped 5; count of bases not matched to a gene: 5. The CDR3 DNA reads TGTGCCAGCAGCTTACTAGCGGGAGTTGGGGAGACCCAGTACTTC. It encodes CASSLLAGVGETQYF. Supplemented by reference TRBV7-6 and TRBJ2-5, the full variable domain reads GAGVSQSPRYKVTKRGQDVALRCDPISGHVSLYWYRQALGQGPEFLTYFNYEAQQDKSGLPNDRFSAERPEGSISTLTIQRTEQRDSAMYRCASSLLAGVGETQYFGPGTRLLVL.

This rearrangement joins TRBV10-3 to TRBJ1-4; 8 bases map to TRBD1. CDR1 and CDR2 (germline): ENHRY, SYGVKD. The junction had 4 bases not matched to a gene; V was cut back by 5 bases and J by 5 bases. The CDR3 spans 14 residues. The CDR3 reads CAISTDRENEKLFF. DNA for the CDR3: TGTGCCATCAGTACGGACAGGGAAAATGAAAAACTGTTTTTT.

This chain links TRBV11-2 with TRBJ2-7; D not resolved. Trimming removed 0 bases from V and 9 bases from J, with 12 bases in between. Looked up from germline, CDR1 is SGHAT and CDR2 is FQNNGV. The CDR3 extends over 13 amino acids. The CDR3 spells CASSLDGILRQYF. In DNA, the CDR3 is TGTGCCAGCAGCTTAGATGGTATCCTGAGGCAGTACTTC.

The V and J genes are TRBV30 and TRBJ2-5; 7 bases map to TRBD1. The trim removed 4 bases at V and 5 bases at J, leaving 16 bases unmatched. The germline CDR1 and CDR2 sequences are GTSNPN and SVGIG (reference sequence). This CDR3 region has 16 residues. The CDR3 DNA reads TGTGCCTGGATGAAGGGGGCTGGTCTTGGTCGGGAGACCCAGTACTTC. Its protein product is CAWMKGAGLGRETQYF.

Notes on this clone: The sample contains more than one DNA sequence encoding this CDR3. The chain recombines TRBV10-2 with TRBJ2-1, with 8 bases matching TRBD2. J gave up 4 bases and V 6 bases, and 8 bases lay outside the gene matches. This CDR3 comprises 15 residues. The germline CDR1 and CDR2 sequences are WSHSY and SAAADI. CDR3: CASRDSGTSYNEQFF. The DNA for the CDR3 is TGCGCCAGCAGAGACAGCGGGACTAGTTACAATGAGCAGTTCTTC.

CDR3 sequence: CASSIGLAGVTGELFF. The CDR3 nucleotides are TGTGCCAGCTCAATAGGACTAGCGGGAGTCACCGGGGAGCTGTTTTTT. This sequence joins TRBV18 and TRBJ2-2; 13 nucleotides line up with TRBD2. Germline lookup yields CDR1 KGHSH and CDR2 LQKENI. J was trimmed by 4 bases and V by 5 bases; bases with no gene match: 4. This CDR3 region has 16 residues.

J is TRBJ2-2 and V is TRBV30; D gene unclear. Deletions cut 0 bases from V and 3 bases from J, with 11 bases between. CDR3 length: 15 amino acids. Germline CDR1 and CDR2: GTSNPN and SVGIG (reference sequence). The CDR3, as DNA: TGTGCCTGGAGTGTACTTGGGCTACACACCGGGGAGCTGTTTTTT. Amino acid sequence: CAWSVLGLHTGELFF.

J is TRBJ1-5 and V is TRBV5-5, with D hard to call. Trimming pared 0 bases from V and 11 bases from J, leaving 12 bases between. Germline V lookup: CDR1 SGHKS, CDR2 YYEKEE (reference sequence). The CDR3 contains 13 residues. CDR3 residues: CASSLGEGRAQHF. The DNA of the CDR3 is TGTGCCAGCAGCTTGGGGGAGGGTCGGGCCCAGCATTTT.

The chain is built from TRBV10-3 and TRBJ1-2; 7 nucleotides align to TRBD1. Germline CDR1 is ENHRY and CDR2 is SYGVKD. Trimming removed 0 bases from V and 8 bases from J; junction bases left unmatched: 6. The CDR3 consists of 14 residues. The CDR3 reads CAISESDRGGGYTF. The DNA of the CDR3 is TGTGCCATCAGTGAGTCAGATCGAGGGGGCGGCTACACCTTC.